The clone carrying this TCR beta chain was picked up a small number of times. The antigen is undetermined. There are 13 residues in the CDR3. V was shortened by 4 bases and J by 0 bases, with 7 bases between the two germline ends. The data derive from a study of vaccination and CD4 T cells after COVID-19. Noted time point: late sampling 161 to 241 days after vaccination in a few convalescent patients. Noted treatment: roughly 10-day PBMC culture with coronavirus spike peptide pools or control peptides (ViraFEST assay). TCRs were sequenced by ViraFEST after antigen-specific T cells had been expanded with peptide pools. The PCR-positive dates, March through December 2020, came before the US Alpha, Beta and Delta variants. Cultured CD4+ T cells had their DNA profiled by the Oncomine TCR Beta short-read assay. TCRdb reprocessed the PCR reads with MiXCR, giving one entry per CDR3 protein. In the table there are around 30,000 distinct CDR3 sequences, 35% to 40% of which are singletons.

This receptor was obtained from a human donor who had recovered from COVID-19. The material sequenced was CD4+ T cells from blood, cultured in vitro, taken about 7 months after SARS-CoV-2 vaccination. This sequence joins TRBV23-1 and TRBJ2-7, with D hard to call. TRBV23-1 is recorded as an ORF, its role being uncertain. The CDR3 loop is CASSLKSSYEQYF. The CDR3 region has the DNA TGCGCCAGCAGTCTAAAAAGCTCCTACGAGCAGTACTTC.